The T cell receptor (beta chain) described here comes from a study of blood T cell repertoires in COVID-19. As processed by the authors: Estimation of nucleated cell counts was performed using reference gene primer amplification. TCRdb's table, derived via immunoSEQ multiplex PCR, lists solely in-frame clones and lacks some. V and J calls and clone size are given by that table; D and trimming were obtained from the DNA. Found here are over 150,000 clones, around nine tenths of them singletons; the top ten hold roughly a sixth. Seattle-derived patients entered the study during active infection and were followed longitudinally. The specimen was peripheral blood. The source is a man aged 45-65 years with COVID-19, enrolled during active disease.

The CDR3 spells CASSGLGVSGTIQDTQYF. CDR3 nucleotides: TGTGCCAGCAGTGGCTTAGGGGTTAGCGGCACCATACAGGATACGCAGTATTTT. V gene TRBV6-1 combines with J gene TRBJ2-3; a weak D match, TRBD2 (6 bases). The CDR3 runs 18 residues. Trimming took off 4 bases at V and 6 bases at J, with 26 bases between the two ends. CDR1 is MNHNS, CDR2 SASEGT, per germline.